The rows below give T cell receptor beta chains drawn from one sample of a study of cytomegalovirus exposure and HLA in healthy donors. Sequencing was performed with immunoSEQ multiplex PCR; in TCRdb, only in-frame clones are kept and a portion is missing. This sample carries fewer than 200,000 clones, roughly four fifths of them seen once, and the ten largest clones take about 2.3%. Material: PBMCs. These receptors were taken from a woman aged 25 to 39 in good health and CMV-seronegative. The CDR3 runs from the conserved cysteine through the conserved F or W. The D gene is left open where the match is weak. Size is stated for part of the rows, as once, few or many counts, or as a class when the clone is expanded.

TRBJ2-2	TRBV7-9	NA	NA	CASSLAGFPGELLF	TGTGCCAGCAGCTTAGCAGGGTTCCCCGGGGAGCTGCTTTTT
TRBJ2-1	TRBV15	TRBD2	once	CATSRDRTSGSRENEQFF	TGTGCCACCAGCAGAGATCGGACTAGCGGGAGTCGTGAGAATGAGCAGTTCTTC
TRBJ2-3	TRBV6-5	TRBD2	NA	CASRTSGSTDTQYF	TGTGCCAGCAGGACTAGCGGGAGCACAGATACGCAGTATTTT
TRBJ2-7	TRBV5-1	TRBD2	NA	CASSTGLVFNEQYF	TGCGCCAGCAGCACGGGACTAGTATTCAACGAGCAGTACTTC
TRBJ1-1	TRBV27	NA	once	CASQLGRGMNTEAFF	TGTGCCAGCCAATTGGGCAGGGGAATGAACACTGAAGCTTTCTTT
TRBJ2-3	TRBV7-2	TRBD1	NA	CASSRTGQGADTQYF	TGTGCCAGCAGCCGCACCGGACAGGGAGCAGATACGCAGTATTTT
TRBJ2-7	TRBV11-2	TRBD2	NA	CASSLRERGRGYEQYF	TGTGCCAGCAGCCTGAGAGAGCGCGGGAGAGGCTACGAGCAGTACTTC
TRBJ2-6	TRBV29-1	NA	once	CSVMGKGANGLTF	TGCAGCGTTATGGGGAAAGGGGCCAACGGCCTGACTTTC
TRBJ2-7	TRBV6-5	NA	NA	CASSYSGTIPYEQYF	TGTGCCAGCAGTTACTCCGGGACAATACCCTACGAGCAGTACTTC
TRBJ2-3	TRBV30	TRBD1	NA	CAWSGSGTGTDTQYF	TGTGCCTGGAGCGGATCCGGGACAGGGACAGATACGCAGTATTTT
TRBJ2-7	TRBV28	NA	few	CASRTPGVGSYEQYF	TGTGCCAGCAGAACCCCAGGGGTAGGGTCCTACGAGCAGTACTTC
TRBJ1-2	TRBV7-2	TRBD1	NA	CASSSSPQGAVGYTF	TGTGCCAGCAGCTCAAGTCCACAGGGGGCGGTAGGCTACACCTTC
TRBJ1-1	TRBV7-2	NA	once	CASSLEGLARNTEAFF	TGTGCCAGCAGCTTAGAGGGGTTGGCAAGGAACACTGAAGCTTTCTTT
TRBJ2-1	TRBV5-8	NA	NA	CASSLYRHNEQFF	TGTGCCAGCAGCTTATACAGGCACAATGAGCAGTTCTTC
TRBJ2-7	TRBV19	NA	NA	CASSTHPSDRSQYEQYF	TGTGCCAGTAGTACACACCCATCGGACAGATCCCAATACGAGCAGTACTTC
TRBJ2-1	TRBV7-9	TRBD2	NA	CASSSGLVHEQFF	TGTGCCAGCAGCTCGGGACTAGTACATGAGCAGTTCTTC
TRBJ2-1	TRBV6-6	TRBD1	NA	CASSLDRVPYNEQFF	TGTGCCAGCAGTTTGGACAGGGTCCCCTACAATGAGCAGTTCTTC
TRBJ2-5	TRBV7-9	NA	NA	CSSSPTQETQYF	TGTTCCAGCAGCCCAACACAAGAGACCCAGTACTTC
TRBJ2-7	TRBV28	TRBD1	NA	CASSMAGTGIGEQYF	TGTGCCAGCAGTATGGCCGGGACAGGGATCGGGGAGCAGTACTTC
TRBJ2-3	TRBV5-5	NA	NA	CASSRGLGTDTQYF	TGTGCCAGCAGCCGGGGATTAGGCACAGATACGCAGTATTTT
TRBJ2-7	TRBV5-1	TRBD1	NA	CASSLQGKVDEQYF	TGCGCCAGCAGCTTACAGGGGAAAGTCGACGAGCAGTACTTC
TRBJ1-5	TRBV28	NA	few	CASSLGYGQPQHF	TGTGCCAGCAGTTTGGGCTACGGTCAGCCCCAGCATTTT
TRBJ2-1	TRBV5-5	TRBD2	few	CASSWTSGSNEQFF	TGTGCCAGCAGCTGGACTAGCGGGAGCAATGAGCAGTTCTTC
TRBJ2-7	TRBV2	NA	few	CASSEARVGEQYF	TGTGCCAGCAGTGAAGCTCGGGTAGGCGAGCAGTACTTC
TRBJ2-7	TRBV7-2	TRBD1	NA	CASSLGGTDYEQYF	TGTGCCAGCAGCTTAGGGGGGACAGACTACGAGCAGTACTTC
TRBJ2-7	TRBV2	TRBD2	NA	CAGSGGDLTYSYEQYF	TGTGCCGGTAGCGGGGGTGACCTTACGTACTCCTACGAGCAGTACTTC
TRBJ2-5	TRBV4-1	TRBD1	NA	CASSQGIGTADQETQYF	TGCGCCAGCAGCCAGGGAATCGGGACAGCCGACCAAGAGACCCAGTACTTC
TRBJ1-5	TRBV18	TRBD1	few	CASSTGSGDQPQHF	TGTGCCAGCTCGACAGGGAGTGGGGATCAGCCCCAGCATTTT
TRBJ2-3	TRBV28	NA	NA	CAITVRDTDTQYF	TGTGCCATCACAGTTCGAGACACAGATACGCAGTATTTT
TRBJ2-3	TRBV18	NA	NA	CASSPRAGSSTDTQYF	TGTGCCAGCTCACCACGAGCGGGCAGCAGCACAGATACGCAGTATTTT
TRBJ2-2	TRBV5-4	TRBD1	NA	CASSPGQGATTGELFF	TGTGCCAGCAGCCCGGGACAGGGGGCGACCACCGGGGAGCTGTTTTTT
TRBJ2-1	TRBV15	NA	NA	CATSTHAGTRLLNEQFF	TGTGCCACCAGCACCCACGCGGGGACCCGGCTACTCAATGAGCAGTTCTTC
TRBJ2-2	TRBV28	TRBD2	NA	CASSWTPSGSLNTGELFF	TGTGCCAGCAGTTGGACCCCTAGCGGGAGTCTCAACACCGGGGAGCTGTTTTTT
TRBJ1-5	TRBV28	TRBD1	once	CASKPETGSSNQPQHF	TGTGCCAGCAAACCAGAGACAGGGAGTTCCAATCAGCCCCAGCATTTT
TRBJ1-2	TRBV14	TRBD1	NA	CASSQDLVTGRIEYGYTF	TGTGCCAGCAGCCAAGATCTAGTGACAGGGAGGATTGAGTATGGCTACACCTTC
TRBJ1-1	TRBV6-1	TRBD1	NA	CASSVAGTGARSTGAFF	TGTGCCAGCAGTGTTGCCGGGACAGGGGCCCGATCGACGGGAGCTTTCTTT
TRBJ1-1	TRBV28	TRBD1	few	CASSNAGGNTEAFF	TGTGCCAGCAGCAACGCAGGGGGAAACACTGAAGCTTTCTTT
TRBJ2-3	TRBV4-3	TRBD2	NA	CASSQGTSGGTPDTQYF	TGCGCCAGCAGCCAAGGGACTAGCGGGGGGACCCCAGATACGCAGTATTTT
TRBJ2-2	TRBV28	TRBD2	NA	CASSPPGGTYGELFF	TGTGCCAGCAGTCCGCCGGGGGGGACCTATGGGGAGCTGTTTTTT
TRBJ1-1	TRBV7-9	TRBD1	NA	CAGRDSGPEAFF	TGTGCCGGACGGGACAGCGGACCGGAAGCTTTCTTT
TRBJ2-1	TRBV6-1	TRBD1	NA	CASSEPGQGTNEQFF	TGTGCCAGCAGTGAGCCGGGACAGGGGACCAATGAGCAGTTCTTC
TRBJ2-1	TRBV11-3	TRBD1	NA	CASSRRQGVNYNEQFF	TGTGCCAGCAGCAGACGACAGGGGGTTAACTACAATGAGCAGTTCTTC
TRBJ2-2	TRBV30	NA	NA	CAWSAWNTGELFF	TGTGCCTGGAGTGCTTGGAACACCGGGGAGCTGTTTTTT
TRBJ2-1	TRBV27	NA	few	CASSSFTGDSLDNEQFF	TGTGCCAGCAGTTCCTTTACAGGGGACTCCCTAGACAATGAGCAGTTCTTC